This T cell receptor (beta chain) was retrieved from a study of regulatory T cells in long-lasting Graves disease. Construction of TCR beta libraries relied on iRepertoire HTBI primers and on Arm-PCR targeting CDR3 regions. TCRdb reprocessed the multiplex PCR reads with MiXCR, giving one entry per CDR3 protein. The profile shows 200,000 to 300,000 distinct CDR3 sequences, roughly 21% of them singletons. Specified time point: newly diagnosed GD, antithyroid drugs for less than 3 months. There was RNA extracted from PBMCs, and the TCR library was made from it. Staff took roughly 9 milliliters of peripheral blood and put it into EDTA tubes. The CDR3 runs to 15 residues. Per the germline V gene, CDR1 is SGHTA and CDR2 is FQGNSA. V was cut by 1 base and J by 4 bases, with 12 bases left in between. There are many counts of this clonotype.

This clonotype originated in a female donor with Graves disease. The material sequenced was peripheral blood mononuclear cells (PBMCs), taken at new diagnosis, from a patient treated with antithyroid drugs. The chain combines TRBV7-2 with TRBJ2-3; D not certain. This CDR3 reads CASSLVSESADTQYF. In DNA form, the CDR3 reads TGTGCCAGCAGCTTAGTAAGCGAATCGGCAGATACGCAGTATTTT.